Below, 8 T cell receptor beta chains from the same sample are listed, as sequenced in a study of blood T cell repertoires in COVID-19. Using immunoSEQ multiplex PCR, the repertoire was profiled, and TCRdb retains in-frame clones only, with some absent. The repertoire holds approximately 210,000 clones, with roughly 87% as singletons. Sequenced sample: peripheral blood. These receptors all stem from a man aged 40-50 years with active or convalescent COVID-19.

The chain recombines TRBV6-5 with TRBJ1-6; weak D call: TRBD1 (5 bases). V lost 4 bases and J lost 6, with 16 bases in between. This CDR3 has 16 residues. In germline, CDR1 is MNHEY, CDR2 SVGAGI. CDR3 bases: TGTGCCAGCAGTTTCAAGGGGAATTTAGTTAATTCACCCCTCCACTTT. Translating it yields CASSFKGNLVNSPLHF.

The rearrangement uses TRBV7-2 and TRBJ1-3, with D unclear. V lost 5 bases and J 4 bases, leaving 15 bases between the germline ends. The germline gives CDR1 SGHTA, CDR2 FQGNSA. CDR3 length: 15 residues. In DNA, the CDR3 is TGTGCCAGCAGCCGCTCCGGGGTCTCGGGAAACACCATATATTTT. It codes for CASSRSGVSGNTIYF.

This chain uses TRBV25-1 with TRBJ2-7; 9 bases line up with TRBD1. CDR1 and CDR2 from the germline V gene are MGHDK and SYGVNS. J was trimmed by 3 bases and V by 1 base; bases with no gene match: 13. There are 18 residues in the CDR3. DNA for the CDR3: TGTGCCAGCAGTGAATTTTCCCCCGGACAGGGGAGGGTCTACGAGCAGTACTTC. Its translation is CASSEFSPGQGRVYEQYF.

The rearrangement links TRBV25-1 to TRBJ2-2; TRBD1 is a possible D gene (5 bases). V dropped 4 bases and J dropped 4 bases, with 10 bases sitting between them. Germline V gene data show CDR1 as MGHDK and CDR2 as SYGVNS. The CDR3 totals 14 residues. The CDR3 loop reads CASSVRQTTGELFF. The CDR3 nucleotides are TGTGCCAGCAGTGTCAGACAGACCACCGGGGAGCTGTTTTTT.

This clone showed up just once. The chain combines TRBV7-8 with TRBJ1-2, with 8 positions matching TRBD1. The CDR3 is 16 residues long. The V gene end was trimmed by 0 bases and the J gene end by 6 bases; junction bases not matched to a gene: 9. In germline, CDR1 is SGHVS, CDR2 FQNEAQ. The CDR3 sequence: CASSLAFRGRIDGYTF. The CDR3 DNA is TGTGCCAGCAGCTTAGCGTTCAGGGGGCGGATTGATGGCTACACCTTC.

The V call is TRBV9, the J call TRBJ2-7; 7 bases are a match to TRBD1. The CDR3 extends over 16 amino acids. J lost 6 bases, V lost 3 bases, and 15 bases had no gene match. Germline V gene sequence: CDR1 SGDLS, CDR2 YYNGEE. The CDR3 nucleotides are TGTGCCAGCAGCGCTTCCGGGACAGTTCACTTGCGCGAGCAGTACTTC. As protein: CASSASGTVHLREQYF.

The chain combines TRBV18 with TRBJ2-5; D is undetermined. Trimming took off 6 bases at V and 9 bases at J, with 23 bases between the two ends. The CDR3 has 15 residues. Germline assignment: CDR1 KGHSH and CDR2 LQKENI. The CDR3 nucleotides read TGTGCCAGCTCCGGTGGCATCCCGGTGGAGAGACCCCAGTACTTC. This translates into CASSGGIPVERPQYF. Filled out from reference TRBV18 and TRBJ2-5, the complete variable domain reads NAGVMQNPRHLVRRRGQEARLRCSPMKGHSHVYWYRQLPEEGLKFMVYLQKENIIDESGMPKERFSAEFPKEGPSILRIQQVVRGDSAAYFCASSGGIPVERPQYFGPGTRLLVL.

The V and J genes are TRBV18 and TRBJ2-5; D is possibly TRBD2 (5 bases). CDR1 and CDR2 (germline): KGHSH, LQKENI. CDR3 length: 14 residues. Deletions cut 2 bases from V and 5 bases from J, with 12 bases between. CDR3 sequence: CASSPIPTGETQYF. The DNA for the CDR3 is TGTGCCAGCTCACCAATTCCTACGGGGGAGACCCAGTACTTC.